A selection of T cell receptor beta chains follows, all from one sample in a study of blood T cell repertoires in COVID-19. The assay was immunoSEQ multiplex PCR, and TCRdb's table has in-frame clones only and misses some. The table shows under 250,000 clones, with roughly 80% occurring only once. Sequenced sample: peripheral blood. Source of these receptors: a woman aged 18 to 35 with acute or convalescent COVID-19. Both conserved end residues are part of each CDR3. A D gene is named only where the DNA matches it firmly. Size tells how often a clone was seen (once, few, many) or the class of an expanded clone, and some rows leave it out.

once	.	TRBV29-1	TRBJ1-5	TGCAGCGTTACCACAGGGAGCAATCAGCCCCAGCATTTT	CSVTTGSNQPQHF
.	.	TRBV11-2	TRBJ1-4	TGTGCCAGCAGCATCCCGCCCGTGAGGGCAGATCCTATTAATGAAAAACTGTTTTTT	CASSIPPVRADPINEKLFF
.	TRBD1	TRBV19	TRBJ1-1	TGTGCCAGTAACGAGGGTTCCCCGACGGGACAGTCTGAAAATGAAGCTTTCTTT	CASNEGSPTGQSENEAFF
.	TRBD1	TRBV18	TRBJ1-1	TGTGCCAGCTCACCGACCACGGGACAGGGTCCTGAAGCTTTCTTT	CASSPTTGQGPEAFF
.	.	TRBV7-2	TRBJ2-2	TGTGCCAGCAGCGTTGGACTCTCCGGGGAGCTGTTTTTT	CASSVGLSGELFF
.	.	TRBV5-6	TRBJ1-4	TGTGCCAGCAGCTTTGGAGGGCGCAATGAAAAACTGTTTTTT	CASSFGGRNEKLFF
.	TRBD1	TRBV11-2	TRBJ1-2	TGTGCCAGCAGCCGGGGACAGGGGATCGACTATGGCTACACCTTC	CASSRGQGIDYGYTF
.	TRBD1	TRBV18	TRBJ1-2	TGTGCCAGCTCTCCGGGGACAGGGATGGTCCTCGGCGGCTACACCTTC	CASSPGTGMVLGGYTF
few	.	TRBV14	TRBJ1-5	TGTGCCAGCAGCCGGTCAGGGGCCGCGAATATGCCCCAGCATTTT	CASSRSGAANMPQHF
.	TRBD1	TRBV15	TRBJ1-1	TGTGCCACCAGCAGAGCTGGTGGACAGGGATTTCTCAAAGCTTTCTTT	CATSRAGGQGFLKAFF
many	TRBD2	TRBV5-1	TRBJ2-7	TGCGCCAGCAGCGAGACTAGCGAGATTTACGAGCAGTACTTC	CASSETSEIYEQYF
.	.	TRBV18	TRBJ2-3	TGTGCCAGCTCACCATCGGGATTCGGATACGATACGCAGTATTTT	CASSPSGFGYDTQYF
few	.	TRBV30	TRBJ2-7	TGTGCCTGGAGTGACGTGTCAGGATCCTACGAGCAGTACTTC	CAWSDVSGSYEQYF
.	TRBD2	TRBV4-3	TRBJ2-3	TGCGCCAGCAGCCAAGTTAGCGGGTCCCATAGCACAGATACGCAGTATTTT	CASSQVSGSHSTDTQYF
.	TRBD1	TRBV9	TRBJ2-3	TGTGCCAGCAGCCCCCGACAGGGGACAGATACGCAGTATTTT	CASSPRQGTDTQYF
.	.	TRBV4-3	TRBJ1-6	TGCGCCAGCAGCCAAGATAGGAGGGTCCTCCACTTT	CASSQDRRVLHF
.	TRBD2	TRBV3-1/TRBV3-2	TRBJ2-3	TGTGCCAGCAAGGATGCCGGGACTAGCGGGGGGAGCGATACGCAGTATTTT	CASKDAGTSGGSDTQYF
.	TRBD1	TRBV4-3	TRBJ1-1	TGCGCCAGCAGCCAAGGGACTCAGGGGGTTGAGGCTTTCTTT	CASSQGTQGVEAFF
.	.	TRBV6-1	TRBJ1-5	TGTGCCAGCAGTGAAAAGGGAGTGCAGCCCCAGCATTTT	CASSEKGVQPQHF
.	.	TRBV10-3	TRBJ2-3	TGTGCCATCAGTGATCGGGGGACTAGCACAGATACGCAGTATTTT	CAISDRGTSTDTQYF
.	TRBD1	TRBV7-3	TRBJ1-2	TGTGCCAGCAGCTCGGGACAGGGACTTGCCTATGGCTACACCTTC	CASSSGQGLAYGYTF
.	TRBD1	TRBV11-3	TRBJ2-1	TGTGCCAGCAGCTTAGATGGACAGGCCGGTCGGGAGCAGTTCTTC	CASSLDGQAGREQFF
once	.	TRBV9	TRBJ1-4	TGTGCCAGCAGCCCCTCACTCGAGAATAATGAAAAACTGTTTTTT	CASSPSLENNEKLFF
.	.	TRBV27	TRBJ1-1	TGTGCCAGCACCGAGGCGGCAGGGCTTACTGAAGCTTTCTTT	CASTEAAGLTEAFF
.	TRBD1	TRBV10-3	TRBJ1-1	TGTGCCATCAGTGAGCCGGGACAGGGTTCTGGCACTGAAGCTTTCTTT	CAISEPGQGSGTEAFF
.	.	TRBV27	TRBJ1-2	TGTGCCAGCAGTCCTACAGTTGCTAACTATGGCTACACCTTC	CASSPTVANYGYTF